This record concerns one T cell receptor (beta chain) sequence. Its antigen is not known. The data originate from a study of T cell repertoires in cytomegalovirus infection. Looking at the study overall: Recently identified HLA-C-restricted CMV epitopes were used, and well-studied HLA-B-restricted CMV epitopes were used as well. In public TCR beta signatures, there were indications of both CMV infection and matching HLA type. Whole-study findings and limits: Cumulative public TCR beta family frequency identified CMV carriers with the relevant HLA. The ex vivo response was dominated by HLA-C-restricted CMV-specific TCR beta clonotypes.

The length of the CDR3 is 15 residues. V gave up 6 bases and J gave up 6 bases, with 19 bases separating them. The germline V gene has CDR1 MNHEY and CDR2 SVGEGT. TCRdb processed the reads anew with MiXCR; each CDR3 protein has one entry. The sample lists hundreds of thousands of distinct CDR3 sequences; 30% to 40% were seen once. Specimen: cultured CD8+ T cells from PBMCs, collected from culture after CMV antigen stimulation. J is TRBJ2-3 and V is TRBV6-2 or TRBV6-3, with D uncertain. The TCR was taken from a human donor in good health (CMV status not recorded). Some clones in this sample may be carry-over from other donors' samples. The CDR3 nucleotides read TGTGCCAGCAGACCAGGACCCGTAGGGTTGGATACGCAGTATTTT. It codes for CASRPGPVGLDTQYF.